Below, 8 T cell receptor beta chains from the same sample are listed, as sequenced in a study of T cell repertoires in cytomegalovirus infection. These receptors have no identified antigens. Each CDR3 protein is one row after TCRdb ran MiXCR on the reads. This sample has over 250,000 distinct CDR3 sequences, with under 25% found just once. This specimen consisted of cultured PBMCs, obtained from culture after CMV antigen stimulation. These TCRs come from a human donor in good health (CMV status not recorded). Some clones in this sample may be carry-over from other donors' samples.

The chain links TRBV6-5 to TRBJ2-7, with TRBD1 matching over 8 bases. The CDR3 is made up of 12 amino acids. CDR1 MNHEY and CDR2 SVGAGI come from the germline V gene. With V trimmed by 4 bases and J by 9 bases, 5 bases remained unmatched. The DNA for the CDR3 is TGTGCCAGCAGTTCCCTACAGGGGGTGCAGTACTTC. Amino acids: CASSSLQGVQYF.

The chain uses TRBV6-6 and TRBJ1-5, with D unresolved. The CDR3 has 14 amino acids. Per germline, CDR1 MNHNY and CDR2 SVGAGI (reference sequence). V was pared by 4 bases and J by 5 bases, with 12 bases between. The CDR3 here is CASSFSGRDQPQHF. The DNA of the CDR3 is TGTGCCAGCAGTTTCAGCGGGAGGGATCAGCCCCAGCATTTT.

This clonotype was picked up a small number of times. This chain uses TRBV4-1 with TRBJ1-6; D uncertain. CDR1 MGHRA and CDR2 YSYEKL come from the germline V gene. The CDR3 has 15 amino acids. The germline V and J ends were trimmed by 0 bases and 7 bases, with 10 bases remaining between them. CDR3 amino acids: CASSQDRMRNSPLHF. The CDR3 bases are TGCGCCAGCAGCCAAGACAGGATGCGGAATTCACCCCTCCACTTT.

This clonotype was counted ten times or more. A much bigger clone sits one base away, suggesting this may be a read error. The V and J genes are TRBV7-9 and TRBJ2-5, with D possibly matching TRBD1 (6 bases). Germline lookup yields CDR1 SEHNR and CDR2 FQNEAQ (reference sequence). The CDR3 spans 13 residues. The germline V and J ends were trimmed by 1 base and 3 bases, with 6 bases remaining between them. Written as DNA, the CDR3 is TGTGCCAGCAGCTTAGGACAGGAAGAGACCCAGTACTTC. Protein product: CASSLGQEETQYF. Full variable domain (remainder filled in from reference TRBV7-9 and TRBJ2-5): DTGVSQNPRHKITKRGQNVTFRCDPISEHNRLYWYRQTLGQGPEFLTYFQNEAQLEKSRLLSDRFSAERPKGSFSTLEIQRTEQGDSAMYLCASSLGQEETQYFGPGTRLLVL.

The chain employs TRBV4-1 and TRBJ1-4; D gene unclear. This CDR3 is 13 amino acids long. V gave up 4 bases and J gave up 8 bases, with 11 bases separating them. Germline CDR1 is MGHRA and CDR2 is YSYEKL. The CDR3 protein is CASSRSASEKLFF. DNA of the CDR3: TGCGCCAGCAGCCGCAGCGCTTCGGAAAAACTGTTTTTT.

The sample holds a few counts of this clonotype. This chain links TRBV2 with TRBJ1-5; D not resolved. This CDR3 is 15 amino acids long. Trimming removed 1 base at V and 4 bases at J, with 11 bases between. The germline V gene has CDR1 SNHLY and CDR2 FYNNEI. The CDR3 sequence is CASSEVSGRNQPQHF. CDR3 in DNA: TGTGCCAGCAGTGAAGTATCAGGCAGGAATCAGCCCCAGCATTTT.

The J gene is TRBJ2-1, the V gene TRBV7-2; possible D gene TRBD2, 6 bases. Germline V gives CDR1 SGHTA, CDR2 FQGNSA. This CDR3 spans 15 amino acids. V was pared by 7 bases and J by 8 bases, with 21 bases between. The DNA of the CDR3 is TGTGCCAGCAACCCCCGGCTAGCGAACGGTTATGAGCAGTTCTTC. Amino acid sequence: CASNPRLANGYEQFF. Full variable domain (remainder filled in from reference TRBV7-2 and TRBJ2-1): GAGVSQSPSNKVTEKGKDVELRCDPISGHTALYWYRQSLGQGLEFLIYFQGNSAPDKSGLPSDRFSAERTGGSVSTLTIQRTQQEDSAVYLCASNPRLANGYEQFFGPGTRLTVL.

This chain links TRBV7-9 with TRBJ1-3; no reliable D call. Germline V CDR1 and CDR2: SEHNR, FQNEAQ (reference sequence). The CDR3 covers 16 residues. V gave up 5 bases and J gave up 3 bases, with 17 bases separating them. The chain's CDR3 is CASSLPGVVDGNTIYF. In DNA form, the CDR3 reads TGTGCCAGCAGCCTACCTGGGGTAGTGGATGGAAACACCATATATTTT.